This T cell receptor beta chain was found in a study of blood T cell repertoires in COVID-19. The protocol was immunoSEQ multiplex PCR, while the TCRdb copy is restricted to in-frame clones and leaves out a portion. The sample shows a few hundred thousand clones, around three quarters of them seen only once. This receptor was obtained from a woman over 75 with acute or convalescent COVID-19. Sequencing was carried out using peripheral blood.

The CDR3 protein is CAFTGGVYEQYF. In DNA form, the CDR3 reads TGTGCCTTCACAGGGGGGGTTTACGAGCAGTACTTC. V is TRBV21-1 and J is TRBJ2-7; the DNA was not used to check the table's D call, TRBD1. TRBV21-1 is listed as a pseudogene. The CDR3 spans 12 residues.